These T cell receptor beta chains were read from a single sample in a study of cytomegalovirus exposure and HLA in healthy donors. Some clones are missing from TCRdb's copy, which holds only in-frame ones; the method was immunoSEQ multiplex PCR. This sample has some 150,000 clones, with approximately 91% found just once. The sequencing sample was made of PBMCs. These receptors were taken from a woman under 30 in good health and CMV-seropositive. CDR3s include the opening cysteine and the closing phenylalanine or tryptophan. Each record gives: CDR3 protein, CDR3 DNA, D gene, V gene, J gene, clone size. The D gene is left open where the match is weak. Not every row has a clone size; where given, it reads once, few, many or a size class.

CASSLYRTGGTEAFF,TGTGCCAGCAGTTTATATCGGACAGGGGGCACTGAAGCTTTCTTT,TRBD1,TRBV28,TRBJ1-1,.
CASVGGFNYGYTF,TGTGCCAGCGTTGGAGGGTTCAACTATGGCTACACCTTC,.,TRBV2,TRBJ1-2,.
CAWKLAGEPGELFF,TGTGCCTGGAAGCTAGCGGGAGAACCTGGGGAGCTGTTTTTT,TRBD2,TRBV30,TRBJ2-2,.
CASSVRPGEETQYF,TGTGCCAGCAGCGTACGGCCCGGGGAAGAGACCCAGTACTTC,.,TRBV9,TRBJ2-5,.
CASSQARPGLVNTEAFF,TGCGCCAGCAGCCAAGCCCGTCCGGGACTGGTTAACACTGAAGCTTTCTTT,.,TRBV4-1,TRBJ1-1,.
CASSKGTGGRINTEAFF,TGTGCCAGCAGCAAGGGGACAGGGGGGCGGATTAACACTGAAGCTTTCTTT,TRBD1,TRBV4-2,TRBJ1-1,.
CASSSLGGEKLFF,TGTGCCAGCAGTTCACTCGGGGGTGAAAAACTGTTTTTT,.,TRBV28,TRBJ1-4,once
CASSLAGVFGLGSSYNEQFF,TGCGCCAGCAGCTTGGCCGGAGTATTTGGACTGGGGAGCTCCTACAATGAGCAGTTCTTC,.,TRBV5-1,TRBJ2-1,once
CASSRGSVNTQYF,TGTGCCAGCAGTCGCGGGAGCGTGAATACGCAGTATTTT,TRBD2,TRBV7-9,TRBJ2-3,.
CASSQDYNEQFF,TGTGCCAGCAGTCAGGACTACAATGAGCAGTTCTTC,.,TRBV5-4,TRBJ2-1,.
CASSPQAGTQGYTF,TGTGCCAGCAGCCCCCAGGCCGGAACTCAGGGCTACACCTTC,.,TRBV7-2,TRBJ1-2,.
CASSILAGAIDNEQFF,TGTGCCAGCAGCATCCTAGCGGGAGCCATCGACAATGAGCAGTTCTTC,TRBD2,TRBV11-3,TRBJ2-1,.